These 26 T cell receptor beta chains share one sample of origin, sequenced in a study of T cell repertoires in cytomegalovirus infection. MiXCR, run by TCRdb on the reads, gives a single entry per CDR3 protein. The table records tens of thousands of distinct CDR3 sequences, under 4.5% of them present only once. The sample was PBMCs. Receptor source: a human donor in good health (CMV status not recorded). Some clones in this sample may be carry-over from other donors' samples.

The sample holds one count of this clonotype. CDR3 residues: CASSLDRATYEQYF. For the CDR3, the DNA is TGTGCCAGCAGCTTAGATCGGGCCACCTACGAGCAGTACTTC. V and J are TRBV7-6 and TRBJ2-7; no clear D gene. The germline V gene has CDR1 SGHVS and CDR2 FNYEAQ. This CDR3 spans 14 amino acids. Trimming removed 1 base at V and 2 bases at J, with 9 bases between.

This clonotype showed up many times. V gene TRBV12-3 or TRBV12-4 combines with J gene TRBJ2-1; 8 nucleotides align to TRBD1. This CDR3 spans 14 amino acids. Trimming cost V 7 bases and J 9 bases; bases outside gene matches: 11. This chain's CDR3 is CASTKTGGRSEQFF. CDR3 in DNA: TGTGCCAGCACTAAAACAGGGGGGAGGAGTGAGCAGTTCTTC.

CDR3 sequence reads: CASSLGASGLSTDTQYF. CDR3 sequence (DNA): TGTGCCAGCAGCTTAGGGGCTAGCGGGCTCAGCACAGATACGCAGTATTTT. The rearrangement uses TRBV11-2 and TRBJ2-3; 8 nucleotides line up with TRBD2. Germline values: CDR1 SGHAT, CDR2 FQNNGV. This CDR3 has 17 residues. V was pared by 1 base and J by 0 bases, with 6 bases of the junction left unmatched.

This clonotype was counted many times. The V and J genes are TRBV7-8 and TRBJ2-2; a possible D gene is TRBD2 (6 bases). The CDR3 sequence is 15 residues long. The V and J ends lost 4 bases and 2 bases respectively, with 11 bases between them. In germline, CDR1 is SGHVS, CDR2 FQNEAQ. The CDR3, as DNA: TGTGCCAGCAGCTCCCGGGACTTTAACACCGGGGAGCTGTTTTTT. Translating it yields CASSSRDFNTGELFF.

This clonotype was seen at least ten times. V usage is TRBV7-2 and J usage is TRBJ1-5; no firm D call. Germline CDR1 is SGHTA and CDR2 is FQGNSA. V dropped 1 base and J dropped 3 bases, with 10 bases sitting between them. The CDR3 has 15 amino acids. The chain's CDR3 is CASSLVPGPNQPQHF. The DNA of the CDR3 is TGTGCCAGCAGCTTAGTACCCGGACCCAATCAGCCCCAGCATTTT.

In this sample, this clonotype turned up many times. This chain connects TRBV19 to TRBJ1-2, with a possible D match to TRBD1 (6 bases). The CDR3 runs 12 residues. Germline values: CDR1 LNHDA, CDR2 SQIVND (reference sequence). V dropped 10 bases and J dropped 8 bases, with 17 bases sitting between them. For the CDR3, the DNA is TGTGCCACCCGGGACAAGAGTATCGGCTACACCTTC. Protein: CATRDKSIGYTF.

This clonotype occurred many times. V usage is TRBV7-8 and J usage is TRBJ1-1, with D maybe TRBD1 (6 bases). This CDR3 is built from 18 residues. Trimming stripped 3 bases from V and 6 bases from J, with 26 bases between. In germline, CDR1 is SGHVS, CDR2 FQNEAQ. The CDR3 is CASSFPAGGQQQHAEAFF. The CDR3 bases are TGTGCCAGCAGCTTTCCCGCGGGGGGCCAACAACAACACGCTGAAGCTTTCTTT.

This clonotype was seen many times. The chain links TRBV7-2 to TRBJ2-5, with a weak D call TRBD2 (6 bases). Trimming removed 5 bases from V and 0 bases from J, with 19 bases in between. The CDR3 loop spans 17 amino acids. Germline CDR1 SGHTA, CDR2 FQGNSA. CDR3 in amino acids: CASSLGLRGQHQETQYF. The DNA of the CDR3 is TGTGCCAGCAGCCTAGGACTGCGGGGCCAACACCAAGAGACCCAGTACTTC.

This clonotype appeared many times. The rearrangement uses TRBV11-1 and TRBJ2-2, with D unresolved. The V end was cut by 1 base, the J end by 6 bases, with 9 bases between. There are 14 residues in the CDR3. Germline V gives CDR1 SGHAT, CDR2 FQDESV (reference sequence). The CDR3 DNA reads as TGTGCCAGCAGCTTAGGAGTGTGGTCCGGGGAGCTGTTTTTT. Its translation is CASSLGVWSGELFF.

This clonotype was counted many times. This rearrangement joins TRBV7-6 to TRBJ2-1, with 8 bases fitting TRBD1. From germline, CDR1 is SGHVS and CDR2 FNYEAQ. The CDR3 has 15 amino acids. The V segment lost 4 bases and the J segment 1 base; nucleotides outside the gene matches: 3. CDR3 coding DNA: TGTGCCAGCAGCTACCGACAGGGGTCCTACAATGAGCAGTTCTTC. The encoded protein is CASSYRQGSYNEQFF.

The sample holds a few counts of this clonotype. CDR3 in amino acids: CASSPVTSGGDTDTQYF. DNA for the CDR3: TGTGCCAGCAGCCCCGTGACTAGCGGGGGCGACACAGATACGCAGTATTTT. The V call is TRBV7-6, the J call TRBJ2-3; 12 nucleotides agree with TRBD2. After removal of 5 bases from V and 2 bases from J, the junction contained 8 bases not matched to a gene. The CDR3 runs to 17 residues. The germline V gene encodes CDR1 SGHVS and CDR2 FNYEAQ.

This clonotype was recorded at least ten times. The CDR3 nucleotides are TGTGCCAGCAGTTTTTTCGGGGGAGGCTACAATGAGCAGTTCTTC. Its translation is CASSFFGGGYNEQFF. The chain links TRBV28 to TRBJ2-1, with a possible D match to TRBD2 (6 bases). The V end was cut by 3 bases, the J end by 3 bases, with 12 bases between. Germline CDR1 and CDR2: MDHEN and SYDVKM. This CDR3 region has 15 residues.

This clonotype was recorded many times. The CDR3 here is CASSLRGTETQYF. The CDR3 DNA reads TGTGCCAGCAGTTTACGGGGGACAGAGACCCAGTACTTC. The gene calls are TRBV12-3 or TRBV12-4 and TRBJ2-5; D perhaps matches TRBD2 (6 bases). Trimming pared 2 bases from V and 4 bases from J, leaving 8 bases between. This CDR3 has 13 amino acids.

This clonotype was counted many times. The chain links TRBV6-6 to TRBJ2-5; TRBD1 is a possible D gene (6 bases). V lost 0 bases and J 5 bases, leaving 10 bases between the germline ends. This CDR3 spans 14 amino acids. From germline, CDR1 is MNHNY and CDR2 SVGAGI (reference sequence). CDR3 nucleotides: TGTGCCAGCAGTTACTCGACAGGTGCTGAGACCCAGTACTTC. It encodes CASSYSTGAETQYF.

This clonotype was seen many times. The rearrangement links TRBV7-4 to TRBJ1-1; 7 positions match TRBD1. The CDR3 extends over 18 amino acids. Germline-derived CDR1 and CDR2 are SGHVT and SQSDAQ. With V trimmed by 2 bases and J by 3 bases, 15 bases remained unmatched. The CDR3 region has the DNA TGTGCCAGCAGCTTAAGGGAGCGGAGGACAGGATTACACACTGAAGCTTTCTTT. This sequence encodes CASSLRERRTGLHTEAFF.

CDR3 protein: CASSPEISATTQYF. The CDR3 DNA reads TGTGCCAGCAGCCCCGAGATTAGCGCCACTACGCAGTATTTT. The gene calls are TRBV7-2 and TRBJ2-3, with D maybe TRBD2 (5 bases). The CDR3 has 14 amino acids. Germline assignment: CDR1 SGHTA and CDR2 FQGNSA. V was pared by 5 bases and J by 8 bases, with 17 bases between.

This clonotype was counted many times. The chain recombines TRBV7-2 with TRBJ1-5; D call uncertain. V dropped 1 base and J dropped 2 bases, with 6 bases sitting between them. The germline CDR1 and CDR2 sequences are SGHTA and FQGNSA. The CDR3 extends over 14 amino acids. Here the CDR3 reads CASSLEDGNQPQHF. The CDR3 DNA follows: TGTGCCAGCAGCTTAGAGGACGGCAATCAGCCCCAGCATTTT.

This clonotype was recorded at least ten times. The chain employs TRBV28 and TRBJ2-2; D is ambiguous. V lost 5 bases and J 0 bases, leaving 10 bases between the germline ends. The germline V gene encodes CDR1 MDHEN and CDR2 SYDVKM. The CDR3 consists of 15 residues. The CDR3 region has the DNA TGTGCCAGCAGTCCACTCGGAGCGAACACCGGGGAGCTGTTTTTT. It codes for CASSPLGANTGELFF.

This clonotype was recorded at least ten times. The chain joins TRBV7-9 to TRBJ2-1, with 11 bases matching TRBD1. V lost 5 bases, J lost 1 base, and 7 bases stayed unmatched. Germline V lookup: CDR1 SEHNR, CDR2 FQNEAQ (reference sequence). The CDR3 runs 17 residues. The CDR3 region is CASSDPGQGVSYNEQFF. In DNA, the CDR3 is TGTGCCAGCAGCGACCCGGGACAGGGGGTATCCTACAATGAGCAGTTCTTC. Based on the CDR3 plus reference TRBV7-9 and TRBJ2-1, the full variable domain is DTGVSQNPRHKITKRGQNVTFRCDPISEHNRLYWYRQTLGQGPEFLTYFQNEAQLEKSRLLSDRFSAERPKGSFSTLEIQRTEQGDSAMYLCASSDPGQGVSYNEQFFGPGTRLTVL.

This clonotype has at least ten counts. The chain links TRBV7-2 to TRBJ1-5; D not resolved. Trimming pared 5 bases from V and 6 bases from J, leaving 8 bases between. CDR3 size: 12 residues. Germline V CDR1 and CDR2: SGHTA, FQGNSA. The CDR3 nucleotides read TGTGCCAGCAGCCATACCGGTCAGCCCCAGCATTTT. It yields the protein CASSHTGQPQHF.

This clonotype was seen repeatedly, ten times or more. The chain employs TRBV7-9 and TRBJ2-3; TRBD2 agrees at 10 bases. This CDR3 region has 15 residues. V was pared by 6 bases and J by 1 base, with 4 bases of the junction left unmatched. The germline gives CDR1 SEHNR, CDR2 FQNEAQ (reference sequence). CDR3 bases: TGTGCCAGCAGACCCGGACTAGCGGGCACAGATACGCAGTATTTT. Protein product: CASRPGLAGTDTQYF.

This clonotype was seen repeatedly, ten times or more. The genes are TRBV5-6 and TRBJ2-5; no reliable D call. CDR1 and CDR2 from the germline V gene are SGHDT and YYEEEE. CDR3 size: 13 residues. The germline V and J ends were trimmed by 4 bases and 3 bases, with 10 bases remaining between them. CDR3 region: CASSLQTEETQYF. CDR3 bases: TGTGCCAGCAGCCTACAGACTGAAGAGACCCAGTACTTC.

This clonotype was counted at least ten times. The chain combines TRBV7-2 with TRBJ1-2, with TRBD1 identical over 7 bases. The CDR3 totals 13 residues. Unmatched junction bases numbered 8, after V lost 5 bases and J lost 8 bases. CDR1 SGHTA and CDR2 FQGNSA come from the germline V gene. The CDR3 nucleotides are TGTGCCAGCAGCGACCGACAGGGATCAGGCTACACCTTC. Its translation is CASSDRQGSGYTF.

At least ten counts were recorded for this clonotype. V gene TRBV6-2 or TRBV6-3 combines with J gene TRBJ2-1; 7 bases fit TRBD1. The germline CDR1 and CDR2 sequences are MNHEY and SVGEGT. The V segment lost 6 bases and the J segment 1 base; nucleotides outside the gene matches: 6. The CDR3 consists of 15 residues. CDR3 bases: TGTGCCAGCAGAAAACCGGGACAGTCCTACAATGAGCAGTTCTTC. This translates into CASRKPGQSYNEQFF.

The table lists this clonotype with many counts. The chain links TRBV7-2 to TRBJ2-1, with 7 bases aligning to TRBD2. There are 16 residues in the CDR3. J lost 9 bases, V lost 1 base, and 12 bases had no gene match. Per germline, CDR1 SGHTA and CDR2 FQGNSA. Here the CDR3 DNA reads TGTGCCAGCAGCTTAGGCCCGGGAAGGGGCGGGGGTGAGCAGTTCTTC. Protein sequence: CASSLGPGRGGGEQFF.

This clonotype was observed many times. The chain links TRBV28 to TRBJ2-3; possible D gene TRBD2, 5 bases. Trimming took off 2 bases at V and 1 base at J, with 16 bases between the two ends. The CDR3 length is 17 residues. Germline assignment: CDR1 MDHEN and CDR2 SYDVKM. DNA for the CDR3: TGTGCCAGCAGTTTAACTGTCGGAGGTGAGGGCACAGATACGCAGTATTTT. Encoded protein: CASSLTVGGEGTDTQYF.